The 4 T cell receptor beta chains in this list originate from one sample, sequenced in a study of Ad26.COV2.S vaccination and SARS-CoV-2 variants. TCRdb keeps only in-frame clones here, not all; method: immunoSEQ multiplex PCR. This sample carries about 480,000 clones, around 88% of them seen once, and the ten largest clones take more than 10%. Indicated treatment: roughly 19 received Ad26.COV2.S at low or high dose, single or two shots; five or six received placebo; per-sample allocation not given. Vaccine and placebo recipients were sampled on day 63 after the first injection. This specimen was peripheral blood, taken in a trial of Ad26.COV2.S vaccine versus placebo. The receptors derive from a person aged 18-60 years who received the Ad26.COV2.S COVID-19 vaccine or a placebo.

The V gene is TRBV6-5, the J gene TRBJ2-7, with D perhaps matching TRBD1 or TRBD2 (5 bases each). CDR1 MNHEY and CDR2 SVGAGI come from the germline V gene. V lost 4 bases and J 2 bases, leaving 9 bases between the germline ends. This CDR3 is built from 13 residues. The CDR3 region has the DNA TGTGCCAGCAGTTCGTGGGGGACCTACGAGCAGTACTTC. Amino acids: CASSSWGTYEQYF.

This chain joins TRBV6-5 and TRBJ2-3; D remains ambiguous. V dropped 7 bases and J dropped 2 bases, with 4 bases sitting between them. The CDR3 totals 11 residues. Per the germline V gene, CDR1 is MNHEY and CDR2 is SVGAGI. The CDR3 spells CASTYTDTQYF. The CDR3 nucleotides read TGTGCCAGCACCTACACAGATACGCAGTATTTT.

This chain uses TRBV30 with TRBJ2-2; TRBD2 matches at 10 bases. The CDR3 covers 16 residues. Looked up from germline, CDR1 is GTSNPN and CDR2 is SVGIG (reference sequence). The V gene end was trimmed by 4 bases and the J gene end by 0 bases; junction bases not matched to a gene: 5. CDR3 coding DNA: TGTGCCTGGACCCGGACTAGCGGTTCGAACACCGGGGAGCTGTTTTTT. Its protein is CAWTRTSGSNTGELFF.

The chain couples TRBV12-5 to TRBJ1-2; D is possibly TRBD1 (5 bases). V was trimmed by 5 bases and J by 1 base, leaving 17 bases between them. The CDR3 runs to 16 residues. From germline, CDR1 is LGHNT and CDR2 FRNRAP. For the CDR3, the DNA is TGTGCTAGTGGTACCATTCCGGGGGGGTTTAACTATGGCTACACCTTC. Protein product: CASGTIPGGFNYGYTF.